The present T cell receptor beta chain was sequenced within a study of T cells in Graves' hyperthyroidism and ophthalmopathy. The CDR3 runs to 12 residues. The germline V and J ends were trimmed by 7 bases and 4 bases, with 10 bases remaining between them. Germline CDR1 is MNHNS and CDR2 is SASEGT. Worth noting for this clonotype: What it recognizes is unknown.

General observations from the study: Most thyroid clonotypes expanded above 0.001 appeared in blood too. From stable hyperthyroidism, ophthalmopathy was separated by a 13 V-J model.

TCR beta CDR3 region amplification was performed from RNA transcripts. The HTBI primer set drove a first-round RT-PCR of the TCR CDR3. TCRdb passed the multiplex PCR reads through MiXCR, listing each CDR3 protein once. Here the sample spans more than 650,000 distinct CDR3 sequences, about 14% being singletons. If no ophthalmopathy progression occurred within 18 months, Graves' hyperthyroidism was stable. Each diagnosis drew on symptoms, thyroxine, TRAb, thyroid ultrasound and orbital computed tomography findings. V and J are TRBV6-1 and TRBJ2-5, with D perhaps TRBD1 or TRBD2 (6 bases each). This sequence was found in a young woman with Graves' hyperthyroidism. Material: blood. Written as DNA, the CDR3 is TGTGCCAGCACGAGGGGGGCAGAGACCCAGTACTTC. This encodes CASTRGAETQYF.